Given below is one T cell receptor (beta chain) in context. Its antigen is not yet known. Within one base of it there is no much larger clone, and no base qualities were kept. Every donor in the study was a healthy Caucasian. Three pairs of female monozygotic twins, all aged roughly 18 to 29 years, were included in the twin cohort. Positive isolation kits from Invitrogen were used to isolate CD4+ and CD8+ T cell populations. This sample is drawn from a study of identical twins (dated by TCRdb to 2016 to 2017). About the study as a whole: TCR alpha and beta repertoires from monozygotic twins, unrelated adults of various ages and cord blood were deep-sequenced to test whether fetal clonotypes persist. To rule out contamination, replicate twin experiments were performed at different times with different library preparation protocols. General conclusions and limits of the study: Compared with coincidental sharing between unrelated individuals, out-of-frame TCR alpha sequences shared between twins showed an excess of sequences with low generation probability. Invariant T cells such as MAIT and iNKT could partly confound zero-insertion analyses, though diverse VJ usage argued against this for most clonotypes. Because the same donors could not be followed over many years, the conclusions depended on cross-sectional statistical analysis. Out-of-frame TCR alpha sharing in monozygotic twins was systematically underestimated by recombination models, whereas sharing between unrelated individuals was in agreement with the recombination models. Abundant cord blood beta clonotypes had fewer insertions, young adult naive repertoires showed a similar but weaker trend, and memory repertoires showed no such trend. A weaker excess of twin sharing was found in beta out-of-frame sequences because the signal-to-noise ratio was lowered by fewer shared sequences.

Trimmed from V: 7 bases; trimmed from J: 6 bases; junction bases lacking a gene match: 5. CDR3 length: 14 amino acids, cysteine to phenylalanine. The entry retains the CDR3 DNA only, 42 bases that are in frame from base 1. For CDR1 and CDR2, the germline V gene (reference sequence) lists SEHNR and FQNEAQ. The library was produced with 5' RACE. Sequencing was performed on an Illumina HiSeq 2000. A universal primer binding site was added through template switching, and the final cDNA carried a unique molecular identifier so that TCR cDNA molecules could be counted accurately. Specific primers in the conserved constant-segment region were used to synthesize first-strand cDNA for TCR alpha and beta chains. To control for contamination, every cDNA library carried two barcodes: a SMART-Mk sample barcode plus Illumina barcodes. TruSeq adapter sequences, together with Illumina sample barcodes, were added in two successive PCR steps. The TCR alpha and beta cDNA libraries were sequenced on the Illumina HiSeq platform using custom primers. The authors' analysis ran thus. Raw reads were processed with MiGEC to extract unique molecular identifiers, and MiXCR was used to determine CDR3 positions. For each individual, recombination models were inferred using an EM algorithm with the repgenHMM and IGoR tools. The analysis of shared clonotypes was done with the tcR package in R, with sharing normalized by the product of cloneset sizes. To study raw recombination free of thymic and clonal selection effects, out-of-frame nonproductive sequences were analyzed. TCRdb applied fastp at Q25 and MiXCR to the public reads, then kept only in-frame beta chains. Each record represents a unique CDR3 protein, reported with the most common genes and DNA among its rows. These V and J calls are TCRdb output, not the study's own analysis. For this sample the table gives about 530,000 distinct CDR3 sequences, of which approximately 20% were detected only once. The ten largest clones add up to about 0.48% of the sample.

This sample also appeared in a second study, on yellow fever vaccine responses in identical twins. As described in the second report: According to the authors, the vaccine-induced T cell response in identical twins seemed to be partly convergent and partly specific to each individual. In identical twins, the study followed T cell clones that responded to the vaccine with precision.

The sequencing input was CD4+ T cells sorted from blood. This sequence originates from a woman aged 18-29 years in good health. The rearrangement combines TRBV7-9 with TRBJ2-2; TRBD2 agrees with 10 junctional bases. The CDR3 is CASIRGTSAGELFF. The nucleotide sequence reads TGTGCCAGCATCCGGGGGACTAGCGCCGGGGAGCTGTTTTTT.